This TCR beta chain was recorded in a study of T cells in localized non-small cell lung cancer. Broader study findings: Heterogeneity stays possible, as sequencing covered only one tumor region. Elevated circulating T cell density in blood was associated with longer overall survival. Among the top 100 tumor clones, a median approximately 55 appeared in adjacent lung.

Remarks on this clone: Its specificity is not known.

TCRdb's copy holds only in-frame clones and misses some; the assay was immunoSEQ multiplex PCR. The sample contains under 35,000 clones, around 93% of which appear only once. The germline V gene encodes CDR1 SGHNT and CDR2 YYREEE (reference sequence). The V and J ends lost 4 bases and 4 bases, in that order; junction bases with no gene match: 1. The CDR3 has 14 amino acids. The origin of this receptor is a female donor older than 55 with stage I lung adenocarcinoma. The source material was peripheral blood, sampled before any cancer treatment. This chain uses TRBV5-4 with TRBJ1-4; 10 positions agree with TRBD1. As DNA, the CDR3 is TGTGCCAGCAGCCGGGACAGGGGTAATGAAAAACTGTTTTTT. Translation gives CASSRDRGNEKLFF.